This is a list of T cell receptor beta chains from one sample in a study of T cell responses to AZD1222 COVID-19 vaccine. Assay: immunoSEQ multiplex PCR; the TCRdb copy retains only in-frame clones and omits some. The table includes fewer than 130,000 clones, around 82% detected once. The material was peripheral blood, obtained on day 0 of AZD1222 vaccination. These receptor sequences come from an adult in good health. CDR3s include the opening cysteine and the closing phenylalanine or tryptophan. The D gene is left open where the match is weak. Clone size is given for some rows only: seen once, a few or many times, or a class if the clone is expanded.

>TRBV18|-|-|TRBJ2-1
CASSILTNEQFF
TGTGCCAGCTCAATCTTAACAAATGAGCAGTTCTTC
>TRBV6-2/TRBV6-3|-|-|TRBJ1-2
CASSEGYYGYTF
TGTGCCAGCAGTGAGGGGTACTATGGCTACACCTTC
>TRBV18|TRBD1|-|TRBJ1-1
CASSRTATGKFYRRKNTEAFF
TGTGCCAGCTCACGAACGGCGACAGGGAAATTTTACCGACGGAAGAACACTGAAGCTTTCTTT
>TRBV6-5|TRBD1|-|TRBJ2-7
CASSYSAGTGAHEQYF
TGTGCCAGCAGTTACTCAGCTGGGACAGGGGCCCACGAGCAGTACTTC
>TRBV30|-|few|TRBJ1-5
CAWSGLGVVDGQPQHF
TGTGCCTGGAGTGGGCTGGGAGTGGTGGACGGTCAGCCCCAGCATTTT
>TRBV4-3|-|-|TRBJ1-4
CASSPGRFNEKLFF
TGCGCCAGCAGCCCAGGACGGTTTAATGAAAAACTGTTTTTT
>TRBV5-5|-|-|TRBJ1-1
CASSLGWTAENTEAFF
TGTGCCAGCAGCTTGGGCTGGACAGCCGAGAACACTGAAGCTTTCTTT
>TRBV11-3|TRBD2|-|TRBJ2-1
CASSLAFRGLADYNEQFF
TGTGCCAGCAGCTTAGCTTTTAGGGGACTAGCAGACTACAATGAGCAGTTCTTC
>TRBV7-6|TRBD1|-|TRBJ1-4
CASSSIWDSNEKLFF
TGTGCCAGCAGCTCGATATGGGACAGTAATGAAAAACTGTTTTTT
>TRBV27|-|-|TRBJ2-3
CASRSQTSTDTQYF
TGTGCCAGCAGGTCGCAAACTAGCACAGATACGCAGTATTTT
>TRBV30|-|-|TRBJ1-3
CAWTVLSGNTIYF
TGTGCCTGGACAGTTTTAAGTGGAAACACCATATATTTT
>TRBV4-3|TRBD2|-|TRBJ2-3
CASRAGSGRGTDTQYF
TGCGCCAGCAGAGCGGGAAGCGGGAGAGGGACAGATACGCAGTATTTT
>TRBV12-3/TRBV12-4|-|-|TRBJ1-1
CASSFSRGAFF
TGTGCCAGCAGTTTCTCTCGGGGTGCTTTCTTT
>TRBV6-5|-|-|TRBJ1-4
CASGSQGTGHEKLFF
TGTGCCAGCGGGTCTCAGGGGACGGGGCATGAAAAACTGTTTTTT
>TRBV18|TRBD2|-|TRBJ2-5
CASSPRTSGDGSTQYF
TGTGCCAGCTCACCACGGACTAGCGGGGACGGGTCGACCCAGTACTTC
>TRBV27|-|-|TRBJ1-1
CASSLNRAQRGTEAFF
TGTGCCAGCAGCCTTAACAGGGCCCAGCGGGGCACTGAAGCTTTCTTT
>TRBV11-3|-|-|TRBJ1-5
CASSLDTILVGNQPQHF
TGTGCCAGCAGCCTTGACACGATCCTAGTCGGCAATCAGCCCCAGCATTTT
>TRBV28|-|-|TRBJ1-5
CASSVPSGYYQPQHF
TGTGCCAGCTCTGTACCCTCAGGGTACTATCAGCCCCAGCATTTT
>TRBV19|TRBD1|-|TRBJ1-2
CASSLSRGRINYGYTF
TGTGCCAGTAGTTTGTCCAGGGGGCGAATTAACTATGGCTACACCTTC
>TRBV4-1|-|few|TRBJ1-1
CASNSRTDSQESNSEAFF
TGCGCCAGCAATTCTCGGACTGACAGCCAGGAGAGTAACTCTGAAGCTTTCTTT
>TRBV7-5|-|once|TRBJ1-2
CARSLGRANYGYTF
TGTGCCAGAAGCTTAGGAAGGGCTAACTATGGCTACACCTTC
>TRBV30|-|-|TRBJ1-1
CAWFGGLVRKAFF
TGTGCCTGGTTCGGGGGCCTGGTTCGTAAAGCTTTCTTT
>TRBV5-4|-|-|TRBJ1-2
CASSLGGSLANYGYTF
TGTGCCAGCAGCTTGGGGGGGAGTTTAGCTAACTATGGCTACACCTTT
>TRBV12-3/TRBV12-4|TRBD1|few|TRBJ1-2
CASSLAGTAGYTF
TGTGCCAGCAGTTTAGCGGGGACAGCCGGCTACACCTTC
>TRBV7-8|-|-|TRBJ1-3
CASSLWEGNTIYF
TGTGCCAGCAGCCTTTGGGAGGGAAACACCATATATTTT
>TRBV9|-|-|TRBJ2-3
CASSVAWAGGSDTQYF
TGTGCCAGCAGCGTAGCTTGGGCGGGCGGTTCAGATACGCAGTATTTT
>TRBV5-1|-|-|TRBJ1-2
CASSLGRVGYGYTF
TGCGCCAGCAGCTTGGGCAGGGTGGGCTATGGCTACACCTTC
>TRBV5-6|-|-|TRBJ1-1
CASSLARAPDTEAFF
TGTGCCAGCAGCTTGGCCAGGGCCCCCGACACTGAAGCTTTCTTT
>TRBV5-1|TRBD2|-|TRBJ2-2
CASSRGGPNTGELFF
TGCGCCAGCAGCCGCGGGGGGCCGAACACCGGGGAGCTGTTTTTT
>TRBV5-4|-|-|TRBJ2-1
CASSADRMTYNEQFF
TGTGCCAGCAGCGCCGACAGGATGACCTACAATGAGCAGTTCTTC
>TRBV14|TRBD2|once|TRBJ2-2
CASSQGRSSGNTGELFF
TGTGCCAGCAGCCAAGGACGGTCTAGCGGGAACACCGGGGAGCTGTTTTTT
>TRBV7-9|-|-|TRBJ2-3
CASSLGRGSDTQYF
TGTGCCAGCAGCTTGGGGCGCGGTTCAGATACGCAGTATTTT
>TRBV5-1|TRBD1|once|TRBJ1-2
CASSPDRADDYWYGYTF
TGCGCCAGCAGCCCGGACAGGGCGGACGACTATTGGTATGGCTACACCTTC
>TRBV10-3|TRBD2|-|TRBJ2-7
CALSYSGRTEQYF
TGTGCCTTATCTTATAGCGGGAGGACCGAGCAGTACTTC
>TRBV25-1|-|-|TRBJ2-1
CASSVRDSSSSYNEQFF
TGTGCCAGCAGTGTCCGGGACTCAAGTAGCTCCTACAATGAGCAGTTCTTC
>TRBV4-3|-|-|TRBJ1-3
CASSQDRAGRNTIYF
TGCGCCAGCAGCCAAGATAGGGCAGGTAGAAACACCATATATTTT
>TRBV24-1|-|-|TRBJ2-7
CATSDPTGASYEQYF
TGTGCCACCAGTGATCCGACAGGTGCCTCCTACGAGCAGTACTTC
>TRBV2|TRBD1|-|TRBJ1-5
CASSADRGRTQPQHF
TGTGCCAGCAGTGCCGACAGGGGGCGAACTCAGCCCCAGCATTTT
>TRBV25-1|-|-|TRBJ2-2
CASSDSRAGNTGELFF
TGTGCCAGCAGTGATTCCAGGGCAGGGAACACCGGGGAGCTGTTTTTT
>TRBV19|-|once|TRBJ2-3
CASSRGFRDTQYF
TGTGCCAGTTCAAGGGGTTTTCGGGATACGCAGTATTTT